This entry features one TCR beta chain sequence. This sample is drawn from a study of blood T cell repertoires in COVID-19. Overall study context: Acute-phase and convalescent COVID-19 samples originated in the United States, Italy and Spain.

The authors' processing: Cell counts per sample came from amplifying reference gene primers. The table came from immunoSEQ multiplex PCR; TCRdb's copy has only in-frame clones and leaves some out. V and J calls and clone size are given by that table; D and trimming were obtained from the DNA. The sample lists tens of thousands of clones, about nine tenths seen once, with less than 0.6% in the top ten. V was cut by 1 base and J by 4 bases, with 7 bases left in between. Germline V gene data show CDR1 as LGHNA and CDR2 as YSLEER. CDR3 length equals 13 residues. While infection was still active, Seattle patients were enrolled and then followed longitudinally.

This chain joins TRBV4-3 and TRBJ1-1; D might be TRBD1 (6 bases). This receptor was identified in a man aged 50 to 59 with COVID-19, enrolled during active disease. The sequenced sample was peripheral blood. The DNA for the CDR3 is TGCGCCAGCAGCCAAGGGACAGTCACTGAAGCTTTCTTT. Translated, it gives CASSQGTVTEAFF.